This T cell receptor beta chain was observed in a study of vaccination and CD4 T cells after COVID-19. In the case of this clonotype: What it recognizes is unknown.

The time point is: late sampling 161 to 241 days after vaccination in a few convalescent patients. The sample's treatment: approximately 11-day PBMC culture with coronavirus spike peptide pools or control peptides (ViraFEST assay). Cultured CD4+ T-cell DNA underwent Oncomine TCR Beta short-read sequencing. After culture, CD4+ T cells served as the source for genomic DNA extraction. From the PCR reads, TCRdb called clonotypes with MiXCR, one entry per CDR3 protein. The sample yields tens of thousands of distinct CDR3 sequences, approximately 42% seen once. The clonotype comes from a human donor who had recovered from COVID-19. Material: CD4+ T cells from blood, cultured in vitro, obtained about 7 months after SARS-CoV-2 vaccination.

The CDR3 protein is CASSTAGTPWETQYF. The CDR3 DNA follows: TGTGCCAGCAGCACAGCAGGCACCCCGTGGGAGACCCAGTACTTC. This chain joins TRBV7-3 and TRBJ2-7; D unresolved. The DNA end lines up better with TRBJ2-5; the J call may be wrong. This CDR3 has 15 amino acids. CDR1 and CDR2 (germline): SGHTA, FQGTGA.